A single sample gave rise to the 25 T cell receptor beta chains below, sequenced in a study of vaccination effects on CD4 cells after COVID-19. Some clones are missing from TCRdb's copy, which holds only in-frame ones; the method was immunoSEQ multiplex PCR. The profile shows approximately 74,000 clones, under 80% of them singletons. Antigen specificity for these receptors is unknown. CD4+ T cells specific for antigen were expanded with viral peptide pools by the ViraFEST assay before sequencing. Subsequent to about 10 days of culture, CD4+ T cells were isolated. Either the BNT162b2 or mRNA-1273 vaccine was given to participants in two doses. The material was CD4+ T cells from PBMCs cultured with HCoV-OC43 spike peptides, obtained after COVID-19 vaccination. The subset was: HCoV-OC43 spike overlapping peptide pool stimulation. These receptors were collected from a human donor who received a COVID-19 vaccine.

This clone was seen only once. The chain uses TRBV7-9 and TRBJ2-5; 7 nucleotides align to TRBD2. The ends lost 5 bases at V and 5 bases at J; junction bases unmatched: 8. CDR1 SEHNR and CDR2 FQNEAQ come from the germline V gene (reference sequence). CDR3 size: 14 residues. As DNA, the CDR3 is TGTGCCAGCAGCCACCTCAGCGGGGAGGAGACCCAGTACTTC. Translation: CASSHLSGEETQYF. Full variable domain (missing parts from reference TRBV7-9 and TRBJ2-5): DTGVSQNPRHKITKRGQNVTFRCDPISEHNRLYWYRQTLGQGPEFLTYFQNEAQLEKSRLLSDRFSAERPKGSFSTLEIQRTEQGDSAMYLCASSHLSGEETQYFGPGTRLLVL.

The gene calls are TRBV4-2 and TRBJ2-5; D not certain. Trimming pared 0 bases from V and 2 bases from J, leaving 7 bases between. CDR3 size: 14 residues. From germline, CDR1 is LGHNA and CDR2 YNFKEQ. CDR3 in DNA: TGTGCCAGCAGCCAAGATAGAACACAAGAGACCCAGTACTTC. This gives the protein CASSQDRTQETQYF.

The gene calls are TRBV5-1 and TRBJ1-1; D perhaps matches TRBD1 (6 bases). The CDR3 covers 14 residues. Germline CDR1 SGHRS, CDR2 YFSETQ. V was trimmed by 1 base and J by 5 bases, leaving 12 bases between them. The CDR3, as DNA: TGCGCCAGCAGCTTGACAGGGAGGGATACTGAAGCTTTCTTT. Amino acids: CASSLTGRDTEAFF.

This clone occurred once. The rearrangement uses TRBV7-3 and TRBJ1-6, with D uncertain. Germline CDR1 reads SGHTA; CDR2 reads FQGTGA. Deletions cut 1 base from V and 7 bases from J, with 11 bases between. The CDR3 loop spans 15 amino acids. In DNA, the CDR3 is TGTGCCAGCAGCTTAATGGGCGGAGGGAATTCACCCCTCCACTTT. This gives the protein CASSLMGGGNSPLHF.

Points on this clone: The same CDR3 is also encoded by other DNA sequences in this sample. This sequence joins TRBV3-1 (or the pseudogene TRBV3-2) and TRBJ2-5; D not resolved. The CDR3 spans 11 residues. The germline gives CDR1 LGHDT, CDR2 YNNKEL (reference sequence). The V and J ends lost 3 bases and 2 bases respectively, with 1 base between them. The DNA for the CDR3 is TGTGCCAGCAGCCAGCAAGAGACCCAGTACTTC. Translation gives CASSQQETQYF.

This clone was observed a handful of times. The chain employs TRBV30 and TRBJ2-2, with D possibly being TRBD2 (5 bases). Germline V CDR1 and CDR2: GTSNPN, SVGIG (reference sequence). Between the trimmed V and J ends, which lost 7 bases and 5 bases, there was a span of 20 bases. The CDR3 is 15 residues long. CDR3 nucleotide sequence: TGTGCCTCTGAGCCCCAAGGACTTTTGACCGGGGAGCTGTTTTTT. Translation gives CASEPQGLLTGELFF.

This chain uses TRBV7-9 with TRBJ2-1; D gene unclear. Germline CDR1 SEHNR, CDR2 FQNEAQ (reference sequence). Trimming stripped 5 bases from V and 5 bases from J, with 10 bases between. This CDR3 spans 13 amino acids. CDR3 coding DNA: TGTGCCAGCAGCCTCTCCGTGCACAATGAGCAGTTCTTC. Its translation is CASSLSVHNEQFF.

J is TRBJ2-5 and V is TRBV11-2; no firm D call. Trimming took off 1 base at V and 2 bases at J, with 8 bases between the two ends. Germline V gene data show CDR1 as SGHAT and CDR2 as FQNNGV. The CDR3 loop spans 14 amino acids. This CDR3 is CASSLGAYQETQYF. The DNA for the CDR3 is TGTGCCAGCAGCTTAGGTGCTTATCAAGAGACCCAGTACTTC.

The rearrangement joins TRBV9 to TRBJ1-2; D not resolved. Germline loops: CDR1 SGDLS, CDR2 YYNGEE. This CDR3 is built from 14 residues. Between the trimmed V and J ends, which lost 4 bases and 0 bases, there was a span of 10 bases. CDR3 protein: CASSPGSANYGYTF. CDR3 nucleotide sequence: TGTGCCAGCAGCCCAGGATCAGCTAACTATGGCTACACCTTC.

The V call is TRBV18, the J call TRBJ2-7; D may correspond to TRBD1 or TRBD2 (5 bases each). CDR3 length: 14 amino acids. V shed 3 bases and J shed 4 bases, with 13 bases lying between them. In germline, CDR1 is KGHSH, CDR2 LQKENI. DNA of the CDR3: TGTGCCAGCTCACCGCTCGAGGGACCTTACGAGCAGTACGTC. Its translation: CASSPLEGPYEQYV.

CDR3 DNA sequence: TGTGCCACCAGTGACCCCAGATACACCGGGGAGCTGTTTTTT. It yields the protein CATSDPRYTGELFF. This chain joins TRBV24-1 and TRBJ2-2; D call uncertain. V was cut by 4 bases and J by 3 bases, with 8 bases left in between. CDR3 size: 14 residues. Germline values: CDR1 KGHDR, CDR2 SFDVKD.

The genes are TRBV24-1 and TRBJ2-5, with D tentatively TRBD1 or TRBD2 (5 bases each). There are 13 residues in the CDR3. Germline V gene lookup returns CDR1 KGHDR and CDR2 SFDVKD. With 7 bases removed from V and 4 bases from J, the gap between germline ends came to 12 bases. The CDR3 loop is CATSPVGTETQYF. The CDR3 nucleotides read TGTGCCACCAGCCCGGTGGGGACAGAGACCCAGTACTTC.

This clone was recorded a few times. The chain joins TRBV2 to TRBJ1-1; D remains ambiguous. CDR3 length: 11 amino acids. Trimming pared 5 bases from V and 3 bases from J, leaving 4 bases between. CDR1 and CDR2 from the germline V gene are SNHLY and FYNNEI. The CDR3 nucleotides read TGTGCCAGCAGTCAAGACACTGAAGCTTTCTTT. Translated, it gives CASSQDTEAFF.

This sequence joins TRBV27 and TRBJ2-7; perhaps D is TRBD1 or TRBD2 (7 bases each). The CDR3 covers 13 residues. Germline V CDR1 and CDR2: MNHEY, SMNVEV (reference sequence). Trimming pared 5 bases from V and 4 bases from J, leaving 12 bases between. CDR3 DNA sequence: TGTGCCAGCAGTCCCAGGGGGGGGTACGAGCAGTACGTC. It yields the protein CASSPRGGYEQYV.

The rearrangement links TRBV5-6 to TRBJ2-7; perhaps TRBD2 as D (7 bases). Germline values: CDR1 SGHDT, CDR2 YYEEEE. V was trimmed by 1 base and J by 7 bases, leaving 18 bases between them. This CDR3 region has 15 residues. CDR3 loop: CASSLWNRAAGEQYV. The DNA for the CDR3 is TGTGCCAGCAGCTTGTGGAACAGGGCAGCGGGAGAGCAGTACGTC.

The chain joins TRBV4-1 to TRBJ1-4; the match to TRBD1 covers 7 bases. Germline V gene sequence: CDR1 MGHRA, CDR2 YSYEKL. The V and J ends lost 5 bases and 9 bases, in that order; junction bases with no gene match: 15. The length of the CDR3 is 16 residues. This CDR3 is CASSAIDRDRGKKLFF. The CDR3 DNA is TGCGCCAGCAGCGCTATTGACCGGGACAGAGGGAAAAAACTGTTTTTT.

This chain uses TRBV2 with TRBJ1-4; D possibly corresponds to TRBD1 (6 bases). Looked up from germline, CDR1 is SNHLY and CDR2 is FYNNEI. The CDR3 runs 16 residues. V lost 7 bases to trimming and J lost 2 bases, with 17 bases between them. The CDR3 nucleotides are TGTGCCAGCACTTTAAAGGGAACAGGGACTAATGAAAAACTGTTTTTT. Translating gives CASTLKGTGTNEKLFF.

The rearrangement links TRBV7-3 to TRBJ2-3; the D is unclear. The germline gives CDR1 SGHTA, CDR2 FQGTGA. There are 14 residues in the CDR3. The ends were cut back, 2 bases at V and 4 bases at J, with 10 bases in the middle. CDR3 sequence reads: CASSLLGLSDTQYF. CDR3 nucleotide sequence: TGTGCCAGCAGCTTATTGGGTCTCTCAGATACGCAGTATTTT.

The CDR3 region has the DNA TGCGCCAGCAGAGAACAGACCTTCCAAGAGACCCAGTACTTC. Its protein product is CASREQTFQETQYF. This chain connects TRBV5-1 to TRBJ2-5; D call uncertain. Germline V gene lookup returns CDR1 SGHRS and CDR2 YFSETQ. Trimming pared 5 bases from V and 1 base from J, leaving 12 bases between. The CDR3 is 14 residues long.

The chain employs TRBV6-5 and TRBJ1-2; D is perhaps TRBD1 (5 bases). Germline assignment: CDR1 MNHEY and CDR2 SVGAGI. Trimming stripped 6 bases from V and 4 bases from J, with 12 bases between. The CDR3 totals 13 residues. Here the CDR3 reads CASSPGSGYGYTF. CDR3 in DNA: TGTGCCAGCAGCCCAGGGAGTGGCTATGGCTACACCTTC.

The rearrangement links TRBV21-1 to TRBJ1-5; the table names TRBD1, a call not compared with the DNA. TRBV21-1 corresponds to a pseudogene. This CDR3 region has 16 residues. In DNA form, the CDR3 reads TGTGCCAGCAGCCGTGGCTCTTACAGGGTCAGACAGCCCCAGCATTTT. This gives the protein CASSRGSYRVRQPQHF.

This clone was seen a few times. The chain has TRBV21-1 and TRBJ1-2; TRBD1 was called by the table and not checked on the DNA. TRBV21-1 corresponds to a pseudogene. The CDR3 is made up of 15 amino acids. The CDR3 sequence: CASSSQQGQIYGYTF. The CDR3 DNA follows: TGTGCCAGCAGCTCCCAACAGGGGCAGATCTATGGCTACACCTTC.

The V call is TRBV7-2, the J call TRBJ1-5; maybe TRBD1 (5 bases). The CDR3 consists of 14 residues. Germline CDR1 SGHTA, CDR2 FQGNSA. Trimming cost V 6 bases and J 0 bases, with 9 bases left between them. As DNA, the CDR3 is TGTGCCAGCAGTCGACAGAATAGCAATCAGCCCCAGCATTTT. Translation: CASSRQNSNQPQHF.

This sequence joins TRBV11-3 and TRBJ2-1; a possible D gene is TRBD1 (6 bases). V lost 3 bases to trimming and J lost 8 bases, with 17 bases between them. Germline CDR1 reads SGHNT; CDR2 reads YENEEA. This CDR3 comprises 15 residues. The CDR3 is CASSLGAVPGHEQFF. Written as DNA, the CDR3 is TGTGCCAGCAGCTTGGGGGCCGTACCTGGCCATGAGCAGTTCTTC.

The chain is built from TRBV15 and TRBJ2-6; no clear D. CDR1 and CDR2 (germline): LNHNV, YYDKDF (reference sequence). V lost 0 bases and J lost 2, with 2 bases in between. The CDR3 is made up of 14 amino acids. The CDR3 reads CATSRDPGANVLTF. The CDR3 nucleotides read TGTGCCACCAGCAGAGATCCTGGGGCCAACGTCCTGACTTTC.